This TCR beta chain is drawn from a study of shared clonotypes between healthy human individuals. Study outcomes and limitations: Clonotype sharing among donors, it was expected, would be affected by sequencing depth. Memory subsets generally showed lower estimated richness than naive subsets.

The data were produced by immunoSEQ multiplex PCR, yet TCRdb's version contains in-frame clones alone and is incomplete. Of about 1,800,000 clones listed, approximately 94% are singletons. CD45RO negativity and positive selection for CCR7 defined naive CD8 cells, a population that excluded terminally differentiated effector memory CD45RA+ cells. In the case of this clone: Antigen: not known.

The sequence was collected from a man between 18 and 35 years old in good health. Input material: naive CD8+ T cells sorted from blood.

The DNA of the CDR3 is TGTGCCGCCGGACTAGCGGGGGGACACGAGACCCAGTACTTC. This gives the protein CAAGLAGGHETQYF. The chain is built from TRBV10-3 and TRBJ2-5, with TRBD2 identical over 14 bases. V shed 11 bases and J 5 bases; nucleotides not matched to a gene: 7. This CDR3 is 14 amino acids long. Germline lookup yields CDR1 ENHRY and CDR2 SYGVKD.